These 27 T cell receptor beta chains were all obtained from the same sample, sequenced in a study of beta chain features in type 1 diabetes. Study conclusions and caveats: TCRB CDR3 length was moderately but significantly reduced in all four CD4+ subsets of Type 1 diabetes patients.

Reverse transcribing all isolated RNA meant expressed TCRB transcripts were sequenced. Sequencing used immunoSEQ multiplex PCR; TCRdb keeps in-frame clones, though not all of them. The data show over 200,000 clones, with 9.5% to 13% seen just once and approximately 0.015% held by the top ten. These receptors' antigens are unknown. The sample comprised naive CD4+ T cells from blood. These receptors originate from a man between 25 and 39 years old with type 1 diabetes.

This clone appeared once. The rearrangement uses TRBV11-2 and TRBJ1-2; a possible D gene is TRBD1 (5 bases). The germline gives CDR1 SGHAT, CDR2 FQNNGV. The CDR3 covers 11 residues. Trimming took off 6 bases at V and 4 bases at J, with 6 bases between the two ends. The CDR3 coding sequence is TGTGCCAGCAGGGGACTCTATGGCTACACCTTC. Protein product: CASRGLYGYTF.

The V and J genes are TRBV5-1 and TRBJ2-6; perhaps TRBD2 as D (5 bases). CDR1 and CDR2 from the germline V gene are SGHRS and YFSETQ. Between the trimmed V and J ends, which lost 4 bases and 2 bases, there was a span of 10 bases. The CDR3 sequence is 15 residues long. CDR3 sequence (DNA): TGCGCCAGCAGCCCGGGAACCGCTGGGGCCAACGTCCTGACTTTC. Protein: CASSPGTAGANVLTF.

There are a few counts of this clone. The limits of the CDR3 on the DNA are not certain, so only TCRdb's listed CDR3 is given. V usage is TRBV4-3 and J usage is TRBJ1-2; the table assigns TRBD1, which was not confirmed against the DNA. The CDR3 adds up to 15 amino acids, both ends counted. Germline CDR1 and CDR2: LGHNA and YSLEER. CDR3: CASSLSLDRVYGYTF.

This clone came up a few times. The chain couples TRBV5-4 to TRBJ1-1; TRBD1 might be the D (5 bases). The V gene's germline CDR1 is SGHNT and CDR2 YYREEE (reference sequence). Between the trimmed V and J ends, which lost 2 bases and 0 bases, there was a span of 14 bases. CDR3 length: 16 amino acids. CDR3 DNA sequence: TGTGCCAGCAGCTTTGGGGGGGGAGGCATGAACACTGAAGCTTTCTTT. Its translation: CASSFGGGGMNTEAFF.

The chain uses TRBV6-6 and TRBJ1-6; unclear D gene. Trimming removed 0 bases at V and 10 bases at J, with 13 bases between. In germline, CDR1 is MNHNY, CDR2 SVGAGI (reference sequence). The CDR3 runs to 15 residues. The CDR3 DNA follows: TGTGCCAGCAGTTACTCGGCACCACAGATATCACCCCTCCACTTT. Translation gives CASSYSAPQISPLHF.

The table lists this clone with a few counts. CDR3 sequence reads: CASSRYGQTSGANVLTF. Written as DNA, the CDR3 is TGTGCCAGCAGTCGCTATGGGCAGACCTCCGGGGCCAACGTCCTGACTTTC. The chain recombines TRBV7-3 with TRBJ2-6; D uncertain. Trimming pared 6 bases from V and 4 bases from J, leaving 19 bases between. Per the germline V gene, CDR1 is SGHTA and CDR2 is FQGTGA. The CDR3 totals 17 residues.

This chain connects TRBV7-9 to TRBJ2-6; D is perhaps TRBD1 (6 bases). V lost 1 base, J lost 2 bases, and 12 bases lay in between. Germline V gene data show CDR1 as SEHNR and CDR2 as FQNEAQ (reference sequence). The CDR3 loop spans 17 amino acids. The CDR3 DNA reads TGTGCCAGCAGCTTAGTGGCACAGGGAACTGGGGCCAACGTCCTGACTTTC. It specifies CASSLVAQGTGANVLTF.

The chain carries TRBV29-1 and TRBJ2-1, with 11 bases aligning to TRBD1. Germline CDR1 and CDR2: SQVTM and ANQGSEA. This CDR3 contains 14 residues. V was pared by 7 bases and J by 8 bases, with 10 bases of the junction left unmatched. The CDR3 is CSARGTGGKDEQFF. The CDR3 DNA follows: TGCAGCGCTCGCGGGACAGGGGGTAAGGATGAGCAGTTCTTC.

The chain's CDR3 is CASSSLPGAGELFF. In DNA, the CDR3 is TGTGCCAGCAGCTCTCTCCCGGGGGCCGGGGAGCTGTTTTTT. V usage is TRBV7-9 and J usage is TRBJ2-2, with D maybe TRBD2 (6 bases). The CDR3 sequence is 14 residues long. Per the germline V gene, CDR1 is SEHNR and CDR2 is FQNEAQ (reference sequence). Trimming took 4 bases from V and 6 from J, leaving 12 bases between them.

This clone has a handful of counts. The V call is TRBV19, the J call TRBJ1-5; TRBD1 matches at 9 bases. Germline CDR1 is LNHDA and CDR2 is SQIVND (reference sequence). This CDR3 comprises 14 residues. J was trimmed by 5 bases and V by 5 bases; bases with no gene match: 4. This CDR3 reads CASSPTGGDQPQHF. The CDR3 nucleotides are TGTGCCAGTAGTCCGACAGGGGGTGATCAGCCCCAGCATTTT.

The V gene is TRBV7-9, the J gene TRBJ1-5, with TRBD1 as a possible D gene (5 bases). Deletions cut 1 base from V and 2 bases from J, with 9 bases between. CDR1 is SEHNR, CDR2 FQNEAQ, per germline (reference sequence). The CDR3 has 15 residues. CDR3 sequence reads: CASSLDVRGNQPQHF. CDR3 DNA sequence: TGTGCCAGCAGCTTAGACGTCAGGGGCAATCAGCCCCAGCATTTT.

This clone was seen a handful of times. Distinct nucleotide sequences in the sample also encode this CDR3. The CDR3 nucleotides are TGTGCCAGCAGCTTAGTCCAGGGAGAGACCCAGTACTTC. It translates to CASSLVQGETQYF. V and J are TRBV7-2 and TRBJ2-5; D is possibly TRBD1 (5 bases). CDR1 is SGHTA, CDR2 FQGNSA, per germline. This CDR3 has 13 amino acids. The V and J ends lost 1 base and 4 bases respectively, with 7 bases between them. The complete variable domain, with remaining parts taken from reference TRBV7-2 and TRBJ2-5, reads GAGVSQSPSNKVTEKGKDVELRCDPISGHTALYWYRQSLGQGLEFLIYFQGNSAPDKSGLPSDRFSAERTGGSVSTLTIQRTQQEDSAVYLCASSLVQGETQYFGPGTRLLVL.

This chain uses TRBV6-6 with TRBJ2-1, with D unresolved. This CDR3 has 16 residues. The V gene's germline CDR1 is MNHNY and CDR2 SVGAGI (reference sequence). Trimming removed 5 bases at V and 0 bases at J, with 14 bases between. CDR3 DNA sequence: TGTGCCAGCAGTAACCAGCCAGGTAGCTCCTACAATGAGCAGTTCTTC. Residues: CASSNQPGSSYNEQFF.

This clone was detected a few times. The chain combines TRBV5-4 with TRBJ2-3; 13 bases map to TRBD2. After removal of 3 bases from V and 6 bases from J, the junction contained 1 base not matched to a gene. The CDR3 has 14 residues. CDR1 is SGHNT and CDR2 is YYREEE in the germline V gene (reference sequence). The CDR3 DNA follows: TGTGCCAGCAGCTCGACTAGCGGGGGGGATACGCAGTATTTT. Its protein is CASSSTSGGDTQYF.

This clone was counted only a few times. Other DNA sequences of this sample code for an identical CDR3. This rearrangement joins TRBV5-4 to TRBJ2-3; TRBD2 matches at 7 bases. The CDR3 spans 14 residues. Germline V CDR1 and CDR2: SGHNT, YYREEE (reference sequence). Losses at the gene ends were 4 bases for V and 3 bases for J; bases not matched to a gene: 5. The CDR3 DNA reads as TGTGCCAGCAGCCTCGGGGGGAGAACAGATACGCAGTATTTT. This gives the protein CASSLGGRTDTQYF.

This clone was detected only a few times. This chain joins TRBV9 and TRBJ1-1, with D possibly matching TRBD1 (5 bases). Germline V gene data show CDR1 as SGDLS and CDR2 as YYNGEE. CDR3 size: 16 residues. The ends were cut back, 4 bases at V and 11 bases at J, with 27 bases in the middle. The DNA of the CDR3 is TGTGCCAGCAGCCACCGATCGGAGGCGGGACTCCATCGGGCTTTCTTT. It codes for CASSHRSEAGLHRAFF.

This clone was picked up a small number of times. The chain joins TRBV7-9 to TRBJ2-2, with 7 bases identical to TRBD1. Germline V CDR1 and CDR2: SEHNR, FQNEAQ (reference sequence). This CDR3 region has 14 residues. V lost 5 bases to trimming and J lost 1 base; unmatched junction nucleotides: 1. The CDR3 bases are TGTGCCAGCAGCAGGACAGGGAACACCGGGGAGCTGTTTTTT. It encodes CASSRTGNTGELFF.

This clone turned up a few times. J is TRBJ2-4 and V is TRBV28, with D perhaps TRBD2 (5 bases). The CDR3 is made up of 15 amino acids. Germline assignment: CDR1 MDHEN and CDR2 SYDVKM. V lost 6 bases to trimming and J lost 2 bases, with 14 bases between them. Here the CDR3 DNA reads TGTGCCAGCAGCCCAGCGGACGCGTCCAAAAACATTCAGTACTTC. Amino acids: CASSPADASKNIQYF.

V gene TRBV29-1 combines with J gene TRBJ2-5, with TRBD2 matching over 13 bases. V lost 7 bases and J lost 7; bases outside the gene matches: 6. Germline CDR1 SQVTM, CDR2 ANQGSEA. The CDR3 loop spans 13 amino acids. In DNA, the CDR3 is TGCAGCGCTGGACTAGCGGGGGAAGGGACCCAGTACTTC. Its translation: CSAGLAGEGTQYF.

The V and J genes are TRBV6-6 and TRBJ1-1, with D perhaps matching TRBD1 (5 bases). V lost 0 bases, J lost 7 bases, and 12 bases lay in between. Germline V gene sequence: CDR1 MNHNY, CDR2 SVGAGI (reference sequence). The CDR3 consists of 14 residues. CDR3 DNA sequence: TGTGCCAGCAGTTACTCGATCTCTCAGGGTGAAGCTTTCTTT. It codes for CASSYSISQGEAFF.

This sequence joins TRBV25-1 and TRBJ2-2; 7 nucleotides line up with TRBD2. CDR1 is MGHDK, CDR2 SYGVNS, per germline. The length of the CDR3 is 14 residues. Unmatched junction bases numbered 3, after V lost 4 bases and J lost 4 bases. CDR3 residues: CASSVGGGTGELFF. DNA for the CDR3: TGTGCCAGCAGTGTCGGCGGGGGCACCGGGGAGCTGTTTTTT.

The V gene is TRBV7-9, the J gene TRBJ2-5; 8 bases agree with TRBD1. Germline V lookup: CDR1 SEHNR, CDR2 FQNEAQ (reference sequence). Losses at the gene ends were 7 bases for V and 5 bases for J; bases not matched to a gene: 6. This CDR3 spans 13 amino acids. The DNA for the CDR3 is TGTGCCAGCACCCACACAGGGGGGGAGACCCAGTACTTC. Protein product: CASTHTGGETQYF.

The chain links TRBV5-1 to TRBJ2-6; no definite D call. V was shortened by 0 bases and J by 2 bases, with 12 bases between the two germline ends. The CDR3 totals 17 residues. Germline V CDR1 and CDR2: SGHRS, YFSETQ. This chain's CDR3 is CASSLATYSTGANVLTF. In DNA, the CDR3 is TGCGCCAGCAGCTTGGCGACCTACAGCACTGGGGCCAACGTCCTGACTTTC.

The genes are TRBV7-6 and TRBJ1-1, with a weak D call TRBD1 (5 bases). V was trimmed by 5 bases and J by 5 bases, leaving 18 bases between them. The V gene's germline CDR1 is SGHVS and CDR2 FNYEAQ. The CDR3 contains 15 residues. DNA of the CDR3: TGTGCCAGCAGCCCCCAGCCGGGGGGAAAAACTGAAGCTTTCTTT. Its translation is CASSPQPGGKTEAFF.

The chain links TRBV15 to TRBJ1-5, with D tentatively TRBD1 (5 bases). This CDR3 comprises 13 residues. Trimming removed 3 bases from V and 3 bases from J, with 6 bases in between. Germline CDR1 is LNHNV and CDR2 is YYDKDF (reference sequence). The CDR3 DNA sequence: TGTGCCACCAGCAGTGGGGCCAATCAGCCCCAGCATTTT. Translation: CATSSGANQPQHF.

A few counts support this clone. J is TRBJ1-1 and V is TRBV6-6, with D hard to call. V lost 5 bases and J 1 base, leaving 5 bases between the germline ends. CDR1 is MNHNY, CDR2 SVGAGI, per germline (reference sequence). The CDR3 consists of 12 residues. Written as DNA, the CDR3 is TGTGCCAGCAGTCGACAGAACACTGAAGCTTTCTTT. The encoded protein is CASSRQNTEAFF.

The J gene is TRBJ2-6, the V gene TRBV2; D remains ambiguous. Germline V gives CDR1 SNHLY, CDR2 FYNNEI. This CDR3 has 15 residues. With 6 bases removed from V and 0 bases from J, the gap between germline ends came to 9 bases. CDR3 amino acids: CASSVSSSGANVLTF. As DNA, the CDR3 is TGTGCCAGCAGCGTCAGTTCCTCTGGGGCCAACGTCCTGACTTTC.